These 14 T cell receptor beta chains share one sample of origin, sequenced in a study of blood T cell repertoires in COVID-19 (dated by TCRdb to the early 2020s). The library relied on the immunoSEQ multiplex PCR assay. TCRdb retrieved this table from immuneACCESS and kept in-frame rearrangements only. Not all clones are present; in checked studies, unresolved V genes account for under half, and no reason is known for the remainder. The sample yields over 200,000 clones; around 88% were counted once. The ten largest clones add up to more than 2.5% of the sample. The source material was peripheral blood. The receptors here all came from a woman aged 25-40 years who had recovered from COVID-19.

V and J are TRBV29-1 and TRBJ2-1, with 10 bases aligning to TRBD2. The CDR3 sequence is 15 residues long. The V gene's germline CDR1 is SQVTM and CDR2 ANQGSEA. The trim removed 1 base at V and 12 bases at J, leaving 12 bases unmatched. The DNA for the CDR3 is TGCAGCGTTGAAGTCGGTAGCGGGGGGCCCACGGGGCAGTTCTTC. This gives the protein CSVEVGSGGPTGQFF.

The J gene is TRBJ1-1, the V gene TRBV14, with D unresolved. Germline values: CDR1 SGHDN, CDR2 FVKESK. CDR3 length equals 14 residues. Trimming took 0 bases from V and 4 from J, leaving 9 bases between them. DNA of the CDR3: TGTGCCAGCAGCCAAGATCCCGGGAGCACTGAAGCTTTCTTT. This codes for CASSQDPGSTEAFF.

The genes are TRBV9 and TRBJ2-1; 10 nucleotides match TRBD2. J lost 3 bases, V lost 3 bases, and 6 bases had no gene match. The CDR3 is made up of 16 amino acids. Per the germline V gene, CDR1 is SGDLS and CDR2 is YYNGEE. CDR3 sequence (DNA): TGTGCCAGCAGCGAACTGACTAGCGGGCTCTACAATGAGCAGTTCTTC. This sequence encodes CASSELTSGLYNEQFF.

The DNA for the CDR3 is TGTGCCAGCGACAGGGGTTTAGGCACCGGGGAGCTGTTTTTT. Protein: CASDRGLGTGELFF. The chain has TRBV2 and TRBJ2-2, with 8 bases identical to TRBD1. Germline CDR1 SNHLY, CDR2 FYNNEI. V shed 8 bases, J shed 4 bases, and the junction held 6 bases outside the gene matches. CDR3 length: 14 amino acids.

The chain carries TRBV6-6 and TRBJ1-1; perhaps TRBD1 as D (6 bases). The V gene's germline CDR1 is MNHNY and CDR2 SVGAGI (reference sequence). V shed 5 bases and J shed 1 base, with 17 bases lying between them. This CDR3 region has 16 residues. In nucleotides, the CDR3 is TGTGCCAGCAGTCGACCGGGACACGCACAGAACACTGAAGCTTTCTTT. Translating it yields CASSRPGHAQNTEAFF.

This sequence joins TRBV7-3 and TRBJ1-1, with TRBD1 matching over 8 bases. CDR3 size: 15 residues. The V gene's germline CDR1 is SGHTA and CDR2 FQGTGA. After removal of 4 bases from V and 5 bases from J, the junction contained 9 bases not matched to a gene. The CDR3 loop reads CASSSLSGQGTEAFF. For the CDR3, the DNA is TGTGCCAGCAGCTCCCTCAGCGGACAGGGAACTGAAGCTTTCTTT.

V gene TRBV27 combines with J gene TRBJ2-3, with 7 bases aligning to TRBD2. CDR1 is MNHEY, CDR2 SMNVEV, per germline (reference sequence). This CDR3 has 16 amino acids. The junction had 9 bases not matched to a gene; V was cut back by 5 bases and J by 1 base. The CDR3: CASSPSGDYRTDTQYF. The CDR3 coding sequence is TGTGCCAGCAGTCCATCCGGGGACTACCGCACAGATACGCAGTATTTT.

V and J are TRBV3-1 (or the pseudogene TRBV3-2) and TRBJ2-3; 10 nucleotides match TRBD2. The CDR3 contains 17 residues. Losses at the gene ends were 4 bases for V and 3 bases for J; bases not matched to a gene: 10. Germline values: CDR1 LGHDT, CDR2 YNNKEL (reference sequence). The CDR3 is CASSPRTSGRRTDTQYF. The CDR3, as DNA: TGTGCCAGCAGCCCGAGGACTAGCGGTAGACGAACAGATACGCAGTATTTT.

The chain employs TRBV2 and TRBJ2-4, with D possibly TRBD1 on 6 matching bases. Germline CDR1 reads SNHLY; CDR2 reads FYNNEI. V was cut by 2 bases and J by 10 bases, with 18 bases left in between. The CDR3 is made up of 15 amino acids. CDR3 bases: TGTGCCAGCAGTGAATGGGGTCAGGGGAGAGGAATTCAGTACTTC. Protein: CASSEWGQGRGIQYF.

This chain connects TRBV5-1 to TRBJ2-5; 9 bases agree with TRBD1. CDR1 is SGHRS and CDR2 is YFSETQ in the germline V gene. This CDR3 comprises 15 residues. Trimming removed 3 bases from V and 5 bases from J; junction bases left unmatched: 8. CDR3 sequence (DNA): TGCGCCAGCAGCTCCACGGAGACAGGGGGGGAGACCCAGTACTTC. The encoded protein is CASSSTETGGETQYF.

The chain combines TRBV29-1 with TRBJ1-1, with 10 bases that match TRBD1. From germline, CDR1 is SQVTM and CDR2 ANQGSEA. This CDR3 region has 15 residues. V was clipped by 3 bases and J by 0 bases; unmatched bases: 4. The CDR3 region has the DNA TGCAGCGTTGACCGGGGACAGGGGATGAACACTGAAGCTTTCTTT. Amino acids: CSVDRGQGMNTEAFF.

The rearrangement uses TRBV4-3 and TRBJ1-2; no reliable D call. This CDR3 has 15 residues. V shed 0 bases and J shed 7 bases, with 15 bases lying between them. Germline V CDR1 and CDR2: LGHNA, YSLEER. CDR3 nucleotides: TGCGCCAGCAGCCAAGATCTGACGCTCACGGGTGGCTACACCTTC. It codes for CASSQDLTLTGGYTF.

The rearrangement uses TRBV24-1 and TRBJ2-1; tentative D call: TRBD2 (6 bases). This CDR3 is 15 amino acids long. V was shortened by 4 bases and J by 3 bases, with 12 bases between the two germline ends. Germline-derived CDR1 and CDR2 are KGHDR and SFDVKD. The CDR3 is CATSDSGGLYNEQFF. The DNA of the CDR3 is TGTGCCACCAGTGACTCCGGGGGACTCTACAATGAGCAGTTCTTC.

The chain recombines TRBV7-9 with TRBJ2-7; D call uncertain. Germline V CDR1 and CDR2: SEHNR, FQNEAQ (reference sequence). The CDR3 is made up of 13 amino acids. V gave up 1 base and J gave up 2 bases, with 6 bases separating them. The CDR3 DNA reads TGTGCCAGCAGCTTAGGCAGTACCTACGAGCAGTACTTC. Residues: CASSLGSTYEQYF.